This TCR beta chain was retrieved from a study of blood T cell repertoires in COVID-19. Background on the study: Some COVID-19 samples were acute and others convalescent; all came from the United States, Italy and Spain. Nucleic acid was either cDNA or gDNA, and it came from T cells, B-cell-depleted T cells, or PBMCs.

Clones were read by immunoSEQ multiplex PCR, and TCRdb kept only the in-frame ones, dropping some. The sample lists about 56,000 clones, roughly nine tenths occurring once. This CDR3 comprises 16 residues. V lost 3 bases to trimming and J lost 5 bases; unmatched junction nucleotides: 9. Per the germline V gene, CDR1 is MDHEN and CDR2 is SYDVKM. A Seattle source enrolled patients during active infection and followed them longitudinally. V usage is TRBV28 and J usage is TRBJ2-2, with 7 bases lining up with TRBD2. The sequenced sample consisted of peripheral blood. The receptor was derived from an older woman with COVID-19, enrolled during active disease. The chain's CDR3 is CASSLGLAAGTGELFF. The DNA of the CDR3 is TGTGCCAGCAGTTTGGGGCTAGCGGCAGGGACCGGGGAGCTGTTTTTT.